The subject of this entry is one TCR beta chain. The hyperthyroidism patients had all been newly diagnosed, and their disease duration was under 2 months. Their ages ranged from 18 to 65 years. The PBMCs had their origin in approximately 10 ml of fresh peripheral blood. Template material for amplifying TCR beta CDR3 regions consisted of RNA transcripts. HTBI primers drove first-round RT-PCR of the TCR CDR3. TCRdb reprocessed the multiplex PCR reads via MiXCR and lists one record per CDR3 protein. This sample has about 400,000 distinct CDR3 sequences, with more than 12% found just once. The data were obtained in a study of T cells in Graves' hyperthyroidism and ophthalmopathy. Looked up from germline, CDR1 is SGDLS and CDR2 is YYNGEE. The CDR3 extends over 15 amino acids. The ends lost 0 bases at V and 6 bases at J; junction bases unmatched: 7.

The gene calls are TRBV9 and TRBJ2-3; 7 nucleotides align to TRBD2. The sequence came from a woman aged 25-40 years with Graves' hyperthyroidism. Sequenced material: blood. The CDR3 DNA follows: TGTGCCAGCAGCGTAGTAGCGGGCACTGCTGATACGCAGTATTTT. This codes for CASSVVAGTADTQYF.